The 16 T cell receptor beta chains below come from one sample, sequenced in a study of blood T cell repertoires in COVID-19. Clones were read by immunoSEQ multiplex PCR, and TCRdb kept only the in-frame ones, dropping some. Of tens of thousands of clones listed, around 80% are singletons. The sample taken for sequencing was peripheral blood. The receptors shown here come from an older man with active or convalescent COVID-19.

The chain has TRBV12-3 or TRBV12-4 and TRBJ2-5; D unresolved. Trimming left V 6 bases short and J 4 bases short, with 6 bases between. The CDR3 is made up of 11 amino acids. CDR3 coding DNA: TGTGCCAGCAGCCCGGGAGAGACCCAGTACTTC. Translation gives CASSPGETQYF.

The genes are TRBV20-1 and TRBJ1-1, with no clear D. Trimming stripped 2 bases from V and 7 bases from J, with 8 bases between. The germline gives CDR1 DFQATT, CDR2 SNEGSKA (reference sequence). The CDR3 spans 11 residues. For the CDR3, the DNA is TGCAGTGCTAGACCCCGGGTTGAAGCTTTCTTT. This encodes CSARPRVEAFF.

The genes are TRBV28 and TRBJ1-2; D unresolved. This CDR3 has 15 residues. The V gene lost 2 bases and the J gene lost 5 bases, with 15 bases spanning the gap. Germline V gene lookup returns CDR1 MDHEN and CDR2 SYDVKM. CDR3 loop: CASSLIERQLYGYTF. DNA of the CDR3: TGTGCCAGCAGTTTAATTGAGAGACAACTTTATGGCTACACCTTC.

Only one count was recorded for this clone. This chain joins TRBV11-2 and TRBJ1-2; D perhaps matches TRBD1 (6 bases). The V and J ends lost 5 bases and 7 bases respectively, with 11 bases between them. The CDR3 extends over 12 amino acids. CDR1 and CDR2 from the germline V gene are SGHAT and FQNNGV. CDR3 sequence (DNA): TGTGCCAGCAGCCCACAGGGTACTGGCTACACCTTC. Translating gives CASSPQGTGYTF.

The chain has TRBV18 and TRBJ2-6; D is undetermined. The V end was cut by 1 base, the J end by 10 bases, with 8 bases between. The CDR3 length is 13 residues. CDR1 and CDR2 (germline): KGHSH, LQKENI. The CDR3 reads CASSPRLTNVLTF. Here the CDR3 DNA reads TGTGCCAGCTCACCACGTTTAACAAACGTCCTGACTTTC.

The gene calls are TRBV9 and TRBJ2-2, with 10 bases matching TRBD2. CDR3 size: 14 residues. CDR1 is SGDLS, CDR2 YYNGEE, per germline. V lost 6 bases to trimming and J lost 8 bases; unmatched junction nucleotides: 7. CDR3: CASKGAGGPGELFF. DNA of the CDR3: TGTGCCAGCAAAGGAGCGGGAGGGCCTGGGGAGCTGTTTTTT.

The J gene is TRBJ2-3, the V gene TRBV28, with TRBD2 matching 16 bases. V lost 6 bases and J lost 6; bases outside the gene matches: 9. CDR3 length equals 17 residues. From germline, CDR1 is MDHEN and CDR2 SYDVKM. As DNA, the CDR3 is TGTGCCAGCAGATTAGGGACTAGCGGGAGGGCAAGTGATACGCAGTATTTT. Translation: CASRLGTSGRASDTQYF.

This clone came up once. The V and J genes are TRBV6-2 or TRBV6-3 and TRBJ2-3, with 10 bases that match TRBD2. The CDR3 length is 12 residues. From germline, CDR1 is MNHEY and CDR2 SVGEGT. V trimming: 5 bases; J trimming: 11 bases; junction bases outside the gene matches: 4. The CDR3 here is CASSQTSGVQYF. The CDR3 nucleotides are TGTGCCAGCAGTCAAACTAGCGGGGTGCAGTATTTT.

This sequence joins TRBV7-8 and TRBJ2-7, with 7 bases fitting TRBD1. CDR1 and CDR2 from the germline V gene are SGHVS and FQNEAQ. With 1 base clipped from V and 2 bases from J, the junction kept 2 bases outside the gene matches. This CDR3 is 14 amino acids long. The CDR3 sequence is CASSLDRGAYEQYF. The CDR3 region has the DNA TGTGCCAGCAGCTTAGACAGGGGTGCCTACGAGCAGTACTTC.

In the case of this clone: The junction departs from the called germline gene at one end, perhaps through a read error. This chain uses TRBV7-2 with TRBJ1-2; tentative D call: TRBD1 (6 bases). Germline V gene sequence: CDR1 SGHTA, CDR2 FQGNSA. The CDR3 runs 13 residues. The DNA of the CDR3 is TGTGCCAGCAGCGCACAGGGAAGTGGAGGCTACACCTTT. It is translated as CASSAQGSGGYTF.

The CDR3 DNA sequence: TGTGCCAGCAGCCCAAGGACTAGGGGGAGCGAGCAGTACTTC. Encoded protein: CASSPRTRGSEQYF. The V gene is TRBV9, the J gene TRBJ2-7, with D possibly matching TRBD2 (7 bases). Germline V gene sequence: CDR1 SGDLS, CDR2 YYNGEE. The CDR3 sequence is 14 residues long. The V and J ends lost 4 bases and 6 bases respectively, with 17 bases between them.

The chain combines TRBV5-5 with TRBJ2-2; D gene ambiguous. This CDR3 has 16 residues. The germline V and J ends were trimmed by 0 bases and 4 bases, with 13 bases remaining between them. From germline, CDR1 is SGHKS and CDR2 YYEKEE (reference sequence). CDR3 in DNA: TGTGCCAGCAGCTTGGTTCGAGCGTCCGGCACCGGGGAGCTGTTTTTT. Encoded protein: CASSLVRASGTGELFF.

This chain connects TRBV6-1 to TRBJ1-2; the D gene is possibly TRBD1 (5 bases). Trimming took 0 bases from V and 4 from J, leaving 15 bases between them. This CDR3 has 16 residues. In germline, CDR1 is MNHNS, CDR2 SASEGT. CDR3 bases: TGTGCCAGCAGTGAAGCGCGGCAGGGAGGACGCTATGGCTACACCTTC. It encodes CASSEARQGGRYGYTF.

The genes are TRBV9 and TRBJ2-5; D possibly corresponds to TRBD1 (6 bases). Germline V gene lookup returns CDR1 SGDLS and CDR2 YYNGEE. V lost 4 bases, J lost 4 bases, and 17 bases lay in between. This CDR3 has 15 residues. CDR3 bases: TGTGCCAGCAGCTTAGGAGGACAGCGGCCAGAGACCCAGTACTTC. Amino acid sequence: CASSLGGQRPETQYF.

The chain employs TRBV25-1 and TRBJ2-7; 8 bases are a match to TRBD2. Germline lookup yields CDR1 MGHDK and CDR2 SYGVNS. The CDR3 totals 14 residues. The V segment lost 3 bases and the J segment 5 bases; nucleotides outside the gene matches: 6. CDR3 in DNA: TGTGCCAGCAGTGATGACGGGGGGGCCGACGAGCAGTACTTC. This translates into CASSDDGGADEQYF.

V and J are TRBV7-2 and TRBJ2-7, with 8 bases that match TRBD2. The germline V gene encodes CDR1 SGHTA and CDR2 FQGNSA. The junction had 4 bases not matched to a gene; V was cut back by 0 bases and J by 3 bases. This CDR3 region has 15 residues. The CDR3 sequence: CASSLALAGGYEQYF. The CDR3 coding sequence is TGTGCCAGCAGCTTAGCATTGGCGGGAGGCTACGAGCAGTACTTC.